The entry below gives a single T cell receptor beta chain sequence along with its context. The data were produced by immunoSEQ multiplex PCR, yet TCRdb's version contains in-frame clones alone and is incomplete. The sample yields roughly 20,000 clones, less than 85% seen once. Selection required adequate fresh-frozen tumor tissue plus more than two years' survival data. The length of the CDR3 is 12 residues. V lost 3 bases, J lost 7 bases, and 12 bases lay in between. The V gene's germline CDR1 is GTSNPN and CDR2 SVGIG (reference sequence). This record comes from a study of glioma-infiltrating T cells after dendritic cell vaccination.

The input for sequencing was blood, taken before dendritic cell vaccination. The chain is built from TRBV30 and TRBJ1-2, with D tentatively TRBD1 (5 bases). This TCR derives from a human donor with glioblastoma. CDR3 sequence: CAWRIGEGGYTF. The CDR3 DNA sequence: TGTGCCTGGAGGATAGGGGAGGGTGGCTACACCTTC.